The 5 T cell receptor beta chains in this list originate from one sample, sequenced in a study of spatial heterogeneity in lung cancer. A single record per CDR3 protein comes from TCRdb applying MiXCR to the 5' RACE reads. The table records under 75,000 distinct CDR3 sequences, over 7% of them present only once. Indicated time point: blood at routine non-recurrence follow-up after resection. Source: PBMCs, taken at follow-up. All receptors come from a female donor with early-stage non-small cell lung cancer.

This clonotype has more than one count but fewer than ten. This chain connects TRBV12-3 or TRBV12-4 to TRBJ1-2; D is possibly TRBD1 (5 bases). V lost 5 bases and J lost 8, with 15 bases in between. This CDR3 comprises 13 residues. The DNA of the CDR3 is TGTGCCAGCAGTCTTCAGGGAAGCGGCGGCTACACCTTC. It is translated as CASSLQGSGGYTF.

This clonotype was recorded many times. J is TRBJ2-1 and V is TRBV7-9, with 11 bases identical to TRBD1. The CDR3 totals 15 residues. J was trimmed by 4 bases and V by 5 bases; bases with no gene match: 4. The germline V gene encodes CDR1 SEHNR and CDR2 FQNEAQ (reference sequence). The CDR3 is CASSPDRGQYNEQFF. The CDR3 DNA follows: TGTGCCAGCAGCCCGGACAGGGGGCAGTACAATGAGCAGTTCTTC. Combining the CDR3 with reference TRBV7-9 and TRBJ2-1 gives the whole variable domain DTGVSQNPRHKITKRGQNVTFRCDPISEHNRLYWYRQTLGQGPEFLTYFQNEAQLEKSRLLSDRFSAERPKGSFSTLEIQRTEQGDSAMYLCASSPDRGQYNEQFFGPGTRLTVL.

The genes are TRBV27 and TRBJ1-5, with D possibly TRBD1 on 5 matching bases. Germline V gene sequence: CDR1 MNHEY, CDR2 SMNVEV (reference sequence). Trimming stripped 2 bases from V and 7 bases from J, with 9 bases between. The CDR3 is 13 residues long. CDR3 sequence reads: CASSLKGEQPQHF. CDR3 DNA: TGTGCCAGCAGTTTAAAAGGGGAACAGCCCCAGCATTTT.

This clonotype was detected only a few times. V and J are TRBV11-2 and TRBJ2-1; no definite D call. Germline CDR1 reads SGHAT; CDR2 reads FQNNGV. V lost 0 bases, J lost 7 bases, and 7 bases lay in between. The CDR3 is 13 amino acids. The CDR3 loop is CASSLELGNEQFF. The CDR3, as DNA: TGTGCCAGCAGCTTAGAGCTGGGGAATGAGCAGTTCTTC.

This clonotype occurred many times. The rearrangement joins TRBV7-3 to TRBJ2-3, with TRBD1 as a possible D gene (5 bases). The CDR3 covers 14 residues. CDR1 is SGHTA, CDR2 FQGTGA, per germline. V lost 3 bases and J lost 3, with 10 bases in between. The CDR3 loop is CASSLGQGTDTQYF. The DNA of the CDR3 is TGTGCCAGCAGCTTGGGCCAGGGAACAGATACGCAGTATTTT.